The 8 T cell receptor beta chains given below trace back to one sample, sequenced in a study of control samples from healthy donors and cancer patients. The data were produced by immunoSEQ multiplex PCR, yet TCRdb's version contains in-frame clones alone and is incomplete. The sample comprises about 140,000 clones, about nine tenths of which are singletons, and about 9% rests with the top ten. Sequencing was carried out using blood. The receptors derive from a woman aged 30 to 39 in good health.

This chain uses TRBV15 with TRBJ1-6; D gene ambiguous. Germline V CDR1 and CDR2: LNHNV, YYDKDF (reference sequence). V was cut by 9 bases and J by 0 bases, with 12 bases left in between. The CDR3 consists of 15 residues. Here the CDR3 reads CATRPTDSYNSPLHF. CDR3 in DNA: TGTGCCACTAGGCCCACCGACTCCTATAATTCACCCCTCCACTTT.

The genes are TRBV19 and TRBJ1-2; 7 nucleotides match TRBD1. Per the germline V gene, CDR1 is LNHDA and CDR2 is SQIVND (reference sequence). The CDR3 runs 13 residues. After removal of 2 bases from V and 6 bases from J, the junction contained 3 bases not matched to a gene. CDR3 sequence: CASSIRTGDGYTF. The DNA for the CDR3 is TGTGCCAGTAGTATAAGGACAGGAGATGGCTACACCTTC. Variable domain in full (rest from reference TRBV19 and TRBJ1-2): DGGITQSPKYLFRKEGQNVTLSCEQNLNHDAMYWYRQDPGQGLRLIYYSQIVNDFQKGDIAEGYSVSREKKESFPLTVTSAQKNPTAFYLCASSIRTGDGYTFGSGTRLTVV.

V and J are TRBV28 and TRBJ2-3, with D unresolved. The CDR3 loop spans 12 amino acids. In germline, CDR1 is MDHEN, CDR2 SYDVKM. Deletions cut 2 bases from V and 4 bases from J, with 4 bases between. CDR3 DNA sequence: TGTGCCAGCAGTTTAAGGGCAGATACGCAGTATTTT. Translated: CASSLRADTQYF.

The chain joins TRBV6-5 to TRBJ2-3; a weak D match, TRBD2 (5 bases). CDR1 is MNHEY, CDR2 SVGAGI, per germline. Trimming removed 7 bases from V and 3 bases from J, with 14 bases in between. The CDR3 spans 14 residues. This CDR3 is CASKGKGSTDTQYF. The CDR3 DNA is TGTGCCAGCAAGGGTAAAGGGAGTACAGATACGCAGTATTTT.

The gene calls are TRBV20-1 and TRBJ2-1; TRBD2 agrees at 10 bases. The germline V gene encodes CDR1 DFQATT and CDR2 SNEGSKA (reference sequence). The CDR3 has 16 amino acids. With V trimmed by 3 bases and J by 6 bases, 11 bases remained unmatched. In nucleotides, the CDR3 is TGCAGTGCTAGTACGCCCCAAGCGGGAGGGGTCAATGAGCAGTTCTTC. It yields the protein CSASTPQAGGVNEQFF.

The chain joins TRBV11-2 to TRBJ2-1; D remains unclear. The V gene lost 5 bases and the J gene lost 6 bases, with 14 bases spanning the gap. The CDR3 has 14 residues. Germline V gives CDR1 SGHAT, CDR2 FQNNGV. The CDR3 sequence is CASSPGSTFNEQFF. CDR3 DNA sequence: TGTGCCAGCAGCCCCGGGTCTACCTTCAATGAGCAGTTCTTC.

The chain carries TRBV12-3 or TRBV12-4 and TRBJ2-2; D ambiguous. V was pared by 8 bases and J by 4 bases, with 8 bases between. The CDR3 totals 12 residues. CDR3 residues: CASGSRTGELFF. DNA of the CDR3: TGTGCCAGCGGTTCTCGCACCGGGGAGCTGTTTTTT.

This clone was seen a few times. Other DNA sequences within the sample encode an identical CDR3. CDR3 nucleotides: TGTGCCAGTAGTAGGACTAGCGGGAGCTCCTACAATGAGCAGTTCTTC. This translates into CASSRTSGSSYNEQFF. V and J are TRBV19 and TRBJ2-1; 13 nucleotides line up with TRBD2. Germline CDR1 is LNHDA and CDR2 is SQIVND (reference sequence). The V and J ends lost 4 bases and 0 bases, in that order; junction bases with no gene match: 0. The CDR3 has 16 amino acids.